This paragraph covers one T cell receptor beta chain sequence. Antigen specificity is unknown. There are 20 residues in the CDR3. Trimming shortened V by 4 bases and J by 0 bases, and 22 bases separated the two germline ends. Germline CDR1 SGHTA, CDR2 FQGTGA. Time point indicated: newly diagnosed GD, antithyroid drugs for less than 3 months. The TCR library was made from RNA extracted from PBMCs. This entry comes from a study of regulatory T cells in long-lasting Graves disease. Study observations and caveats: A reduction in accuracy may have resulted from the small sample size.

Assembly of TCR beta libraries relied on iRepertoire HTBI primers together with Arm-PCR of CDR3 regions. TCRdb re-called the multiplex PCR reads through MiXCR, storing one row per CDR3 protein. The data hold over 500,000 distinct CDR3 sequences, with under 20% observed a single time. These same data were also listed under a study on T cells in Graves' hyperthyroidism and ophthalmopathy.

The V and J genes are TRBV7-3 and TRBJ2-6, with no clear D. This clonotype was sampled from a woman aged 25-40 years with Graves disease. The sample was peripheral blood mononuclear cells (PBMCs), taken at new diagnosis, from a patient treated with antithyroid drugs. The CDR3 is CASSSRLAGPGPSGANVLTF. The DNA for the CDR3 is TGTGCCAGCAGCTCCCGGTTGGCAGGCCCCGGACCCTCTGGGGCCAACGTCCTGACTTTC.